The 15 T cell receptor beta chains below come from one sample, sequenced in a study of T cells in Graves' hyperthyroidism and ophthalmopathy. Amplification yielded TCR beta CDR3 regions, with RNA transcripts as the source. The TCR CDR3 was amplified in a first-round RT-PCR using the HTBI primer set. TCRdb reprocessed the multiplex PCR reads via MiXCR and lists one record per CDR3 protein. The data contain under 450,000 distinct CDR3 sequences, about 13% of them singletons. The sequenced material came from blood. Receptor source: a man aged 25-45 years with Graves' hyperthyroidism that later progressed to Graves' ophthalmopathy.

This clonotype was seen a few times. V is TRBV7-9 and J is TRBJ2-7; TRBD2 is a possible D gene (6 bases). This CDR3 has 12 amino acids. Trimming took off 11 bases at V and 1 base at J, with 12 bases between the two ends. Germline loops: CDR1 SEHNR, CDR2 FQNEAQ (reference sequence). This CDR3 is CAVRRGSYEQYF. In DNA, the CDR3 is TGTGCCGTCAGACGGGGGTCCTACGAGCAGTACTTC.

This chain connects TRBV6-8 to TRBJ1-2; D remains ambiguous. The V end was cut by 3 bases, the J end by 4 bases, with 9 bases between. Per germline, CDR1 MNHGY and CDR2 SAAAGT. CDR3 length: 13 amino acids. As DNA, the CDR3 is TGTGCCAGCAGTTATAGAGATACCTATGGCTACACCTTC. This codes for CASSYRDTYGYTF.

DNA for the CDR3: TGTGCCAGCAGTGCTAGCGGGGGGGCGGGTGATACGCAGTATTTT. Translating gives CASSASGGAGDTQYF. The chain combines TRBV6-2 or TRBV6-3 with TRBJ2-3; 12 nucleotides agree with TRBD2. Germline V lookup: CDR1 MNHEY, CDR2 SVGEGT. CDR3 length equals 15 residues. V dropped 5 bases and J dropped 6; count of bases not matched to a gene: 6.

This clonotype was seen at least ten times. The chain links TRBV6-5 to TRBJ1-1; TRBD1 agrees at 10 bases. CDR3 length: 15 amino acids. Per germline, CDR1 MNHEY and CDR2 SVGAGI. V gave up 0 bases and J gave up 3 bases; unmatched junction bases: 1. CDR3 in amino acids: CASSYSGTGDTEAFF. The CDR3 DNA sequence: TGTGCCAGCAGTTACTCCGGGACAGGGGACACTGAAGCTTTCTTT.

The V and J genes are TRBV5-1 and TRBJ1-4; maybe TRBD1 (5 bases). The V gene lost 2 bases and the J gene lost 6 bases, with 14 bases spanning the gap. Germline CDR1 is SGHRS and CDR2 is YFSETQ. The CDR3 extends over 15 amino acids. The CDR3 bases are TGCGCCAGCAGCTTAAGGGGCGGAGTGGATGAAAAACTGTTTTTT. This translates into CASSLRGGVDEKLFF.

The chain carries TRBV18 and TRBJ1-5; 10 nucleotides match TRBD1. Germline V gene data show CDR1 as KGHSH and CDR2 as LQKENI. This CDR3 is 17 amino acids long. Germline trimming cut 2 bases from V and 7 bases from J; bases unmatched to any gene: 11. The CDR3 sequence: CASSPSSALDRGQPQHF. The CDR3 DNA sequence: TGTGCCAGCTCACCAAGTTCAGCACTGGACAGGGGGCAGCCCCAGCATTTT.

The gene calls are TRBV9 and TRBJ1-3; D not certain. This CDR3 has 17 amino acids. Germline assignment: CDR1 SGDLS and CDR2 YYNGEE. Trimming removed 0 bases from V and 0 bases from J, with 13 bases in between. The CDR3 here is CASSVGPILFSGNTIYF. The CDR3 DNA follows: TGTGCCAGCAGCGTAGGTCCGATTCTCTTCTCTGGAAACACCATATATTTT.

The chain joins TRBV7-8 to TRBJ2-2; no clear D. The germline V gene encodes CDR1 SGHVS and CDR2 FQNEAQ. With 3 bases removed from V and 0 bases from J, the gap between germline ends came to 8 bases. CDR3 length: 15 residues. The CDR3 sequence is CASSFASTNTGELFF. The DNA for the CDR3 is TGTGCCAGCAGCTTTGCCAGCACGAACACCGGGGAGCTGTTTTTT.

The sample holds many counts of this clonotype. The gene calls are TRBV12-3 or TRBV12-4 and TRBJ2-7; D uncertain. V dropped 6 bases and J dropped 0 bases, with 12 bases sitting between them. This CDR3 region has 14 residues. The CDR3 DNA is TGTGCCAGCAGCCCATTTACAGCCTCCTACGAGCAGTACTTC. Its translation is CASSPFTASYEQYF.

The chain recombines TRBV6-1 with TRBJ2-5, with D maybe TRBD2 (6 bases). This CDR3 spans 16 amino acids. Germline V CDR1 and CDR2: MNHNS, SASEGT. Trimming removed 5 bases from V and 4 bases from J, with 20 bases in between. CDR3 in DNA: TGTGCCAGCAGTCAAACCCCAGGGCTGGGGGGAGAGACCCAGTACTTC. Residues: CASSQTPGLGGETQYF.

This clonotype was recorded at least ten times. The chain is built from TRBV11-2 and TRBJ1-6; the match to TRBD1 covers 9 bases. Germline V gives CDR1 SGHAT, CDR2 FQNNGV. The CDR3 covers 15 residues. With V trimmed by 2 bases and J by 8 bases, 4 bases remained unmatched. CDR3 loop: CASSLFGQGYSPLHF. The DNA of the CDR3 is TGTGCCAGCAGCTTATTTGGACAGGGGTATTCACCCCTCCACTTT.

The chain employs TRBV30 and TRBJ1-6; weak D call: TRBD1 (6 bases). The V gene's germline CDR1 is GTSNPN and CDR2 SVGIG (reference sequence). V was cut by 1 base and J by 1 base, with 17 bases left in between. This CDR3 is 18 amino acids long. The CDR3 DNA follows: TGTGCCTGGAGTGCAGGGGTAGGGAGTATTTCCTATAATTCACCCCTCCACTTT. It yields the protein CAWSAGVGSISYNSPLHF.

This clonotype was found many times. This sequence joins TRBV11-2 and TRBJ2-3; D might be TRBD2 (5 bases). CDR3 length: 13 residues. Between the trimmed V and J ends, which lost 5 bases and 4 bases, there was a span of 10 bases. Germline V gives CDR1 SGHAT, CDR2 FQNNGV. The CDR3 spells CASSLARADTQYF. The CDR3 nucleotides are TGTGCCAGCAGCCTAGCTAGGGCAGATACGCAGTATTTT.

The chain is built from TRBV6-1 and TRBJ2-6; D gene unclear. Germline V gene data show CDR1 as MNHNS and CDR2 as SASEGT. The CDR3 covers 15 residues. The ends were cut back, 8 bases at V and 0 bases at J, with 11 bases in the middle. Here the CDR3 reads CASSWSDSGANVLTF. In DNA form, the CDR3 reads TGTGCCAGCTCTTGGTCTGACTCTGGGGCCAACGTCCTGACTTTC.

Only a few counts were recorded for this clonotype. V is TRBV20-1 and J is TRBJ1-5; the match to TRBD1 covers 8 bases. The ends lost 6 bases at V and 0 bases at J; junction bases unmatched: 4. This CDR3 region has 14 residues. Per germline, CDR1 DFQATT and CDR2 SNEGSKA (reference sequence). This CDR3 reads CSATGQVSNQPQHF. The CDR3 DNA reads as TGCAGTGCAACGGGACAGGTTAGCAATCAGCCCCAGCATTTT.